This is a list of T cell receptor beta chains from one sample in a study of blood T cell repertoires in COVID-19. The repertoire was sequenced with immunoSEQ multiplex PCR; TCRdb's copy has only in-frame clones and lacks some. The repertoire consists of about 140,000 clones, with approximately 84% occurring once and the leading ten covering 4.5% to 6%. The sample was PBMCs or T cells enriched from blood (not recorded which). These TCRs come from a man aged 40-55 years with acute COVID-19. CDR3s include the opening cysteine and the closing phenylalanine or tryptophan. D genes are given only for firm matches. Clone size appears in some rows only: once, few, many, or a class for an expanded clone.

length,J,V,D,size,DNA,CDR3
14,TRBJ2-1,TRBV3-1/TRBV3-2,TRBD2,NA,TGTGCCAGCAGCCTTATCGGACTAGCACGGGAGCAGTTCTTC,CASSLIGLAREQFF
17,TRBJ2-4,TRBV28,NA,once,TGTGCCAGCAGTTCCCCTAGCCAGCCACTAGCCAAAAACATTCAGTACTTC,CASSSPSQPLAKNIQYF
15,TRBJ2-5,TRBV10-1,TRBD2,NA,TGCGCCAGCAGTGAGTCGCGGGAGTTCGGAGAGACCCAGTACTTC,CASSESREFGETQYF
14,TRBJ1-1,TRBV19,NA,few,TGTGCCAGTAGTATCGAGTCAGGGAACACTGAAGCTTTCTTT,CASSIESGNTEAFF
15,TRBJ1-5,TRBV28,TRBD1,NA,TGTGCCAGCAGCCCCGACAGGGGGCGAAATCAGCCCCAGCATTTT,CASSPDRGRNQPQHF
11,TRBJ2-7,TRBV5-4,NA,NA,TGTGCCAGCAGCTCACGAGGCGAGCAGTACTTC,CASSSRGEQYF
15,TRBJ1-5,TRBV12-5,NA,NA,TGTGCTAGTGGTTTGGAGGCGGGCGGCAATCAGCCCCAGCATTTT,CASGLEAGGNQPQHF
11,TRBJ1-1,TRBV7-9,NA,NA,TGTGCCAGCAGCCCTTTCACTGAAGCTTTCTTT,CASSPFTEAFF
14,TRBJ1-6,TRBV30,NA,NA,TGTGCCTGGTCCCCCGGCTCCTATAATTCACCCCTCCACTTT,CAWSPGSYNSPLHF
11,TRBJ2-1,TRBV30,NA,NA,TGTGCCTGGTCGACTTACAATGAGCAGTTCTTC,CAWSTYNEQFF
13,TRBJ2-3,TRBV5-4,NA,NA,TGTGCCAGCAGCTTGTACGGTTCAGATACGCAGTATTTT,CASSLYGSDTQYF
12,TRBJ2-3,TRBV28,NA,NA,TGTGCCAGCAGTTTTCCCGCAGATACGCAGTATTTT,CASSFPADTQYF
15,TRBJ1-2,TRBV7-9,TRBD1,NA,TGTGCCAGCAGCTTGAGTTCCGGGACAGGGGTAGTAAAAACCTTC,CASSLSSGTGVVKTF
18,TRBJ1-6,TRBV24-1,TRBD1,once,TGTGCCACCAGTGAGTGGGGACAGGGGGCTGGATATAATTCACCCCTCCACTTT,CATSEWGQGAGYNSPLHF
15,TRBJ2-4,TRBV5-1,NA,once,TGCGCCAGCAGCTTCGGTACTAGCCAAGAAAACATTCAGTACTTC,CASSFGTSQENIQYF
15,TRBJ2-2,TRBV19,TRBD1,NA,TGTGCCAGTAGTATGACCAGGGGGCTTACCGGGGAGCTGTTTTTT,CASSMTRGLTGELFF
16,TRBJ2-5,TRBV4-3,TRBD2,NA,TGCGCCAGCAGCCAGGGGCTAGCGGGGGGGCAAGAGACCCAGTACTTC,CASSQGLAGGQETQYF
15,TRBJ2-7,TRBV18,NA,NA,TGTGCCAGCTCACCACCGGGACTGGCCGACTACGAGCAGTACTTC,CASSPPGLADYEQYF